The 27 T cell receptor beta chains below come from one sample, sequenced in a study of blood T cells in healthy people across ages. Combining a sample-barcoded 5' primer with a J-beta primer mix, a second PCR ran for roughly 6 to 11 cycles. TCRdb reprocessed the 5' RACE reads with MiXCR, giving one entry per CDR3 protein. The profile shows about 760,000 distinct CDR3 sequences, more than 50% of them singletons. Sequenced material: blood. The origin of the receptors is a man in his forties or fifties in good health.

There are a few counts of this clonotype. The rearrangement joins TRBV12-3 or TRBV12-4 to TRBJ2-7, with unresolved D. Trimming cost V 3 bases and J 6 bases, with 9 bases left between them. This CDR3 has 12 amino acids. The CDR3 is CASSLEWGEQYF. Written as DNA, the CDR3 is TGTGCCAGCAGTTTGGAGTGGGGCGAGCAGTACTTC.

V usage is TRBV20-1 and J usage is TRBJ2-7, with 11 bases that match TRBD2. This CDR3 spans 15 amino acids. Germline assignment: CDR1 DFQATT and CDR2 SNEGSKA (reference sequence). J gave up 5 bases and V 0 bases, and 6 bases lay outside the gene matches. CDR3 in DNA: TGCAGTGCTAGAGATCCAGCTAGCGGGAGGAACGAGCAGTACTTC. Translated, it gives CSARDPASGRNEQYF.

This clonotype occurred a few times. The rearrangement joins TRBV2 to TRBJ2-1; perhaps D is TRBD1 or TRBD2 (5 bases each). Germline CDR1 reads SNHLY; CDR2 reads FYNNEI. Trimming cost V 6 bases and J 3 bases, with 18 bases left between them. The CDR3 is made up of 16 amino acids. This CDR3 reads CASRDPGSFGYNEQFF. The CDR3 region has the DNA TGTGCCAGCAGGGACCCAGGGAGTTTCGGCTACAATGAGCAGTTCTTC.

The rearrangement joins TRBV7-8 to TRBJ2-5; TRBD2 agrees at 8 bases. The closer fit of TRBJ2-7 to the DNA end suggests the J call may be wrong. Germline V gives CDR1 SGHVS, CDR2 FQNEAQ. The CDR3 consists of 16 residues. CDR3 amino acids: CASSLELTGTRGEQYF. CDR3 sequence (DNA): TGTGCCAGCAGCTTAGAATTGACCGGGACTAGGGGCGAGCAGTACTTC.

As to this clonotype: A much bigger clone sits one base away, suggesting this may be a read error. The chain has TRBV3-1 and TRBJ2-5; no definite D call. The CDR3 runs to 13 residues. V was cut by 1 base and J by 1 base, with 4 bases left in between. Per the germline V gene, CDR1 is LGHDT and CDR2 is YNNKEL (reference sequence). CDR3 in amino acids: CASSQGPQETQYF. DNA of the CDR3: TGTGCCAGCAGCCAAGGACCCCAAGAGACCCAGTACTTC.

This sequence joins TRBV5-6 and TRBJ2-5; D may be TRBD1 or TRBD2 (5 bases each). The V and J ends lost 4 bases and 4 bases respectively, with 14 bases between them. Germline loops: CDR1 SGHDT, CDR2 YYEEEE. The CDR3 runs 14 residues. The DNA of the CDR3 is TGTGCCAGCAGCGTGTACGGGACGCCAGAGACCCAGTACTTC. Protein: CASSVYGTPETQYF.

A single count supports this clonotype. The rearrangement links TRBV20-1 to TRBJ2-5, with D maybe TRBD2 (6 bases). V gave up 0 bases and J gave up 5 bases, with 13 bases separating them. Germline V gene data show CDR1 as DFQATT and CDR2 as SNEGSKA (reference sequence). The CDR3 spans 14 residues. The CDR3: CSARDPAGKETQYF. CDR3 bases: TGCAGTGCTAGAGATCCGGCGGGGAAGGAGACCCAGTACTTC.

This clonotype was observed many times. The chain carries TRBV12-3 or TRBV12-4 and TRBJ2-3; 8 bases map to TRBD1. The CDR3 length is 14 residues. The J segment lost 11 bases and the V segment lost 3 bases, leaving 10 bases of the junction unmatched. DNA of the CDR3: TGTGCCAGCAGTTTGGGGGACAGGAATTCAAAGCAGTATTTT. Encoded protein: CASSLGDRNSKQYF.

The CDR3 DNA follows: TGTGCCAGCAGTGAAACTTTTTACGAGCAGTACTTC. Translating gives CASSETFYEQYF. The chain couples TRBV6-1 to TRBJ2-4; D gene uncertain. The assigned J gene may be wrong: the sequence end matches TRBJ2-7 better. This CDR3 comprises 12 residues. In germline, CDR1 is MNHNS, CDR2 SASEGT.

V is TRBV20-1 and J is TRBJ2-3; TRBD2 aligns across 8 bases. J was trimmed by 3 bases and V by 5 bases; bases with no gene match: 4. Germline CDR1 reads DFQATT; CDR2 reads SNEGSKA (reference sequence). The CDR3 totals 13 residues. CDR3 nucleotides: TGCAGTGCTGATAGCGGGGAGACAGATACGCAGTATTTT. This gives the protein CSADSGETDTQYF.

The V call is TRBV10-3, the J call TRBJ1-4, with TRBD1 matching over 10 bases. V gave up 8 bases and J gave up 8 bases; unmatched junction bases: 8. The germline V gene encodes CDR1 ENHRY and CDR2 SYGVKD. The CDR3 runs to 14 residues. The CDR3 DNA is TGTGCCATCGCCTCGGGACAGGGGCAGGAAAAACTGTTTTTT. Translating it yields CAIASGQGQEKLFF.

The chain employs TRBV15 and TRBJ2-3; 8 nucleotides align to TRBD1. The germline gives CDR1 LNHNV, CDR2 YYDKDF (reference sequence). The V segment lost 9 bases and the J segment 3 bases; nucleotides outside the gene matches: 8. This CDR3 has 14 amino acids. The CDR3 DNA sequence: TGTGCCACGGTCCGACAGGGGAGGACAGATACGCAGTATTTT. Residues: CATVRQGRTDTQYF.

The chain links TRBV5-1 to TRBJ2-4; 9 nucleotides line up with TRBD2. The junction had 13 bases not matched to a gene; V was cut back by 6 bases and J by 12 bases. CDR3 length: 14 amino acids. Germline V gene sequence: CDR1 SGHRS, CDR2 YFSETQ. For the CDR3, the DNA is TGCGCCAGCATGGTAGCGGGGGCCCAGGGCGATCAGTACTTC. Protein: CASMVAGAQGDQYF.

Remarks on this clonotype: One end of the junction fails to match germline, which may point to a read error. The chain is built from TRBV7-2 and TRBJ2-7; D ambiguous. The CDR3 is 14 amino acids. The V gene's germline CDR1 is SGHTA and CDR2 FQGNSA. CDR3 DNA: TGTGCCAGCAGCTTAGCCCTAGTAGTCTACGAGCAGAACTTC. This sequence encodes CASSLALVVYEQNF.

CDR3 region: CSAKRGTGFRVSTDTQYF. The DNA for the CDR3 is TGCAGTGCTAAGAGGGGAACGGGGTTTAGGGTTAGCACAGATACGCAGTATTTT. V usage is TRBV20-1 and J usage is TRBJ2-3; D is tentatively TRBD1 or TRBD2 (5 bases each). Germline values: CDR1 DFQATT, CDR2 SNEGSKA (reference sequence). V lost 4 bases and J lost 0, with 23 bases in between. The CDR3 loop spans 18 amino acids.

The J gene is TRBJ1-1, the V gene TRBV20-1; a possible D gene is TRBD1 (5 bases). Germline CDR1 is DFQATT and CDR2 is SNEGSKA (reference sequence). Trimming cost V 5 bases and J 10 bases, with 17 bases left between them. This CDR3 is 12 amino acids long. CDR3 region: CSADLRDFGAFF. The CDR3 DNA is TGCAGTGCTGATCTCAGGGATTTTGGAGCTTTCTTT.

This clonotype was seen a few times. An end of the junction differs from the germline gene, which may be a read error. V gene TRBV20-1 combines with J gene TRBJ2-5, with TRBD2 matching 9 bases. This CDR3 is built from 17 residues. CDR1 is DFQATT and CDR2 is SNEGSKA in the germline V gene (reference sequence). In DNA form, the CDR3 reads TGCAGTGCTCGAGACGGCCTAGCGGGGCCCGAGTGGGAGACCCAGTACTTC. Residues: CSARDGLAGPEWETQYF.

This chain uses TRBV10-3 with TRBJ2-1; 10 bases fit TRBD2. This CDR3 contains 15 residues. V gave up 4 bases and J gave up 6 bases; unmatched junction bases: 6. Germline V gene data show CDR1 as ENHRY and CDR2 as SYGVKD. CDR3 nucleotide sequence: TGTGCCATCAGTGTAGGACTAGCGGAACCCAATGAGCAGTTCTTC. This translates into CAISVGLAEPNEQFF.

CDR3 DNA sequence: TGCAGTGCTCCGACAGGCTACGAGCAGTACTTC. It translates to CSAPTGYEQYF. The J gene is TRBJ2-7, the V gene TRBV20-1; a weak D match, TRBD1 (6 bases). The V end was cut by 5 bases, the J end by 3 bases, with 8 bases between. Germline loops: CDR1 DFQATT, CDR2 SNEGSKA (reference sequence). The CDR3 sequence is 11 residues long.

The sample holds a few counts of this clonotype. This rearrangement joins TRBV29-1 to TRBJ2-5; D assignment may be TRBD1 or TRBD2 (5 bases each). The CDR3 has 15 residues. Per germline, CDR1 SQVTM and CDR2 ANQGSEA. The V end lost 3 bases, the J end lost 11 bases, and 25 bases lay between the germline ends. The CDR3, as DNA: TGCAGCGTTGAGGGCACCCCGAGGGGATACAATGAGCAGTACTTC. It is translated as CSVEGTPRGYNEQYF.

This sequence joins TRBV7-2 and TRBJ2-7; 9 nucleotides line up with TRBD2. The DNA end lines up better with TRBJ2-5; the J call may be wrong. CDR3 length: 17 amino acids. Germline V gene sequence: CDR1 SGHTA, CDR2 FQGNSA. The CDR3 bases are TGTGCCAGCAGCCCTTCCCCTCTGCGGGGGGGCCCAGAGACCCAGTACTTC. It translates to CASSPSPLRGGPETQYF.

This clonotype was counted a few times. The chain uses TRBV7-2 and TRBJ2-7, with 7 positions matching TRBD2. This CDR3 spans 15 amino acids. Germline V gene lookup returns CDR1 SGHTA and CDR2 FQGNSA. The V and J ends lost 2 bases and 5 bases, in that order; junction bases with no gene match: 9. The CDR3 DNA is TGTGCCAGCAGCTTACGTCGGACTAGTTGGAACGAGCAGTACTTC. Its protein is CASSLRRTSWNEQYF.

V is TRBV7-6 and J is TRBJ2-7, with a possible D match to TRBD1 (6 bases). Germline CDR1 SGHVS, CDR2 FNYEAQ. The CDR3 contains 15 residues. V lost 3 bases to trimming and J lost 4 bases, with 16 bases between them. The CDR3 reads CASSLPTTGEYEQYF. The DNA of the CDR3 is TGTGCCAGCAGCTTGCCGACGACAGGCGAATACGAGCAGTACTTC.

The chain carries TRBV6-5 and TRBJ2-1, with D maybe TRBD1 (5 bases). The CDR3 is 16 residues long. Germline CDR1 and CDR2: MNHEY and SVGAGI. V lost 6 bases and J lost 5, with 20 bases in between. CDR3 region: CASSRDSGIRHNEQFF. For the CDR3, the DNA is TGTGCCAGCAGCAGGGATTCTGGGATTCGCCACAATGAGCAGTTCTTC.

J is TRBJ2-7 and V is TRBV12-3 or TRBV12-4, with 12 bases identical to TRBD2. With the DNA end fitting TRBJ2-5 better, the J assignment may be wrong. The CDR3 has 19 amino acids. The CDR3 bases are TGTGCCAGCAGTTTATCGGGTGCAGCTAGCGGGAGGGTTAAAGAGACCCAGTACTTC. The encoded protein is CASSLSGAASGRVKETQYF.

This chain uses TRBV2 with TRBJ2-7; D unclear. CDR3 length equals 13 residues. CDR1 is SNHLY and CDR2 is FYNNEI in the germline V gene. The ends were cut back, 3 bases at V and 1 base at J, with 7 bases in the middle. CDR3 nucleotide sequence: TGTGCCAGCAGTGATTACAGTTCCTACGAGCAGTACTTC. This sequence encodes CASSDYSSYEQYF. Drawing the rest from reference TRBV2 and TRBJ2-7, the complete variable domain is EPEVTQTPSHQVTQMGQEVILRCVPISNHLYFYWYRQILGQKVEFLVSFYNNEISEKSEIFDDQFSVERPDGSNFTLKIRSTKLEDSAMYFCASSDYSSYEQYFGPGTRLTVT.

The chain couples TRBV12-3 or TRBV12-4 to TRBJ2-7; tentatively, D is TRBD1 (6 bases). The CDR3 spans 15 residues. Deletions cut 8 bases from V and 3 bases from J, with 20 bases between. CDR3 in DNA: TGTGCCAGCGCCCCGCCCGGGACAAATAACTACGAGCAGTACTTC. Translation gives CASAPPGTNNYEQYF.